One and the same sample provided the 14 T cell receptor beta chains below, sequenced in a study of blood T cell repertoires in COVID-19 (dated by TCRdb to about 2020). Library generation was performed with the immunoSEQ multiplex PCR assay. The immuneACCESS repertoire file appears here via TCRdb, limited to in-frame rearrangements. These files lack a portion of the clones; in checked studies, under half of the deficit traces to unresolved V genes, and the cause of the others is not known. The sample table holds about 260,000 clones, of which 90% were seen once. Less than 0.9% of the sample is taken by the ten largest. Sequencing was performed on PBMCs or T cells enriched from blood (not recorded which). These receptors all stem from a man aged 45-60 years who had been exposed to COVID-19.

This rearrangement joins TRBV4-2 to TRBJ1-2; TRBD1 aligns across 9 bases. Germline values: CDR1 LGHNA, CDR2 YNFKEQ. CDR3 length equals 15 residues. Germline trimming cut 5 bases from V and 4 bases from J; bases unmatched to any gene: 8. The CDR3 DNA follows: TGTGCCAGCAGCGCCCGACAGGGGGAAGTCTATGGCTACACCTTC. Encoded protein: CASSARQGEVYGYTF.

Written as DNA, the CDR3 is TGTGCCAGCAGCTCAACTAGCGGGAGGGCCGGTGAGCAGTTCTTC. Amino acid sequence: CASSSTSGRAGEQFF. V is TRBV11-3 and J is TRBJ2-1; 13 bases are a match to TRBD2. The CDR3 loop spans 15 amino acids. Unmatched junction bases numbered 6, after V lost 4 bases and J lost 9 bases. Germline assignment: CDR1 SGHNT and CDR2 YENEEA.

J is TRBJ2-7 and V is TRBV6-2 or TRBV6-3; 7 bases align to TRBD1. With 4 bases clipped from V and 4 bases from J, the junction kept 4 bases outside the gene matches. Germline V gene sequence: CDR1 MNHEY, CDR2 SVGEGT. The CDR3 covers 13 residues. CDR3 bases: TGTGCCAGCAGTTGGGACAGATGGTACGAGCAGTACTTC. Translated, it gives CASSWDRWYEQYF.

The rearrangement joins TRBV30 to TRBJ2-2, with 9 bases matching TRBD1. The CDR3 spans 14 residues. The J segment lost 4 bases and the V segment lost 2 bases, leaving 2 bases of the junction unmatched. CDR1 is GTSNPN and CDR2 is SVGIG in the germline V gene (reference sequence). CDR3 region: CAWSSGQGTGELFF. CDR3 nucleotides: TGTGCCTGGAGTTCGGGACAGGGCACCGGGGAGCTGTTTTTT. Full variable domain (missing parts from reference TRBV30 and TRBJ2-2): SQTIHQWPATLVQPVGSPLSLECTVEGTSNPNLYWYRQAAGRGLQLLFYSVGIGQISSEVPQNLSASRPQDRQFILSSKKLLLSDSGFYLCAWSSGQGTGELFFGEGSRLTVL.

The gene calls are TRBV28 and TRBJ2-3, with D perhaps TRBD2 (5 bases). Germline-derived CDR1 and CDR2 are MDHEN and SYDVKM. The germline V and J ends were trimmed by 8 bases and 5 bases, with 17 bases remaining between them. This CDR3 spans 14 amino acids. CDR3: CASFTPGRGDTQYF. The CDR3 coding sequence is TGTGCCAGCTTTACCCCCGGCCGGGGAGATACGCAGTATTTT.

This clone was observed a single time. J is TRBJ2-5 and V is TRBV27, with 13 bases matching TRBD2. Germline-derived CDR1 and CDR2 are MNHEY and SMNVEV (reference sequence). This CDR3 contains 17 residues. The junction had 12 bases not matched to a gene; V was cut back by 6 bases and J by 5 bases. The CDR3 DNA follows: TGTGCCAGCAGGCTCTCACTAGCGGGGGGGCCGGGGGAGACCCAGTACTTC. Translating gives CASRLSLAGGPGETQYF.

The chain joins TRBV2 to TRBJ2-7; D gene uncertain. The CDR3 sequence is 12 residues long. In germline, CDR1 is SNHLY, CDR2 FYNNEI. With 2 bases removed from V and 2 bases from J, the gap between germline ends came to 4 bases. The CDR3 spells CASSESAYEQYV. In DNA, the CDR3 is TGTGCCAGCAGTGAATCAGCCTACGAGCAGTACGTC.

The gene calls are TRBV5-1 and TRBJ1-1, with TRBD1 matching 9 bases. The CDR3 runs to 14 residues. Germline V gene sequence: CDR1 SGHRS, CDR2 YFSETQ. The J segment lost 7 bases and the V segment lost 1 base, leaving 5 bases of the junction unmatched. The CDR3 region is CASSLQQGASEAFF. In nucleotides, the CDR3 is TGCGCCAGCAGCTTGCAACAGGGGGCGAGTGAAGCTTTCTTT. The entire variable domain, with the rest obtained from reference TRBV5-1 and TRBJ1-1, is as follows: KAGVTQTPRYLIKTRGQQVTLSCSPISGHRSVSWYQQTPGQGLQFLFEYFSETQRNKGNFPGRFSGRQFSNSRSEMNVSTLELGDSALYLCASSLQQGASEAFFGQGTRLTVV.

This chain connects TRBV9 to TRBJ1-2; 8 positions agree with TRBD1. From germline, CDR1 is SGDLS and CDR2 YYNGEE. The CDR3 runs 14 residues. The ends lost 4 bases at V and 5 bases at J; junction bases unmatched: 7. CDR3 nucleotides: TGTGCCAGCAGCCCGACCGGGACAGGTTATGGCTACACCTTC. Translation gives CASSPTGTGYGYTF.

The chain joins TRBV5-8 to TRBJ2-1; D possibly corresponds to TRBD1 (5 bases). The ends were cut back, 2 bases at V and 8 bases at J, with 11 bases in the middle. The germline V gene has CDR1 SGHTS and CDR2 YDEGEE. CDR3 length: 13 amino acids. CDR3: CASSFDSGDEQFF. The CDR3 DNA sequence: TGTGCCAGCAGCTTTGACAGTGGGGATGAGCAGTTCTTC.

This sequence joins TRBV5-1 and TRBJ2-2; 9 nucleotides align to TRBD2. Germline values: CDR1 SGHRS, CDR2 YFSETQ. After removal of 1 base from V and 5 bases from J, the junction contained 3 bases not matched to a gene. The CDR3 extends over 15 amino acids. The CDR3, as DNA: TGCGCCAGCAGCTTGACTAGCGGGCGGACCGGGGAGCTGTTTTTT. It yields the protein CASSLTSGRTGELFF.

The chain employs TRBV4-1 and TRBJ1-2; D remains unclear. Trimming removed 1 base from V and 1 base from J, with 16 bases in between. The germline V gene encodes CDR1 MGHRA and CDR2 YSYEKL. The CDR3 sequence is 17 residues long. Here the CDR3 reads CASSQVKTASINYGYTF. DNA for the CDR3: TGCGCCAGCAGCCAAGTAAAGACTGCCTCTATTAACTATGGCTACACCTTC.

The V gene is TRBV5-6, the J gene TRBJ1-4; D not certain. Germline V gene lookup returns CDR1 SGHDT and CDR2 YYEEEE. The CDR3 extends over 14 amino acids. Deletions cut 0 bases from V and 1 base from J, with 4 bases between. CDR3 loop: CASSLVLTNEKLFF. DNA for the CDR3: TGTGCCAGCAGCTTGGTCCTAACTAATGAAAAACTGTTTTTT.

V usage is TRBV19 and J usage is TRBJ2-1, with TRBD1 identical over 10 bases. Trimming removed 1 base from V and 8 bases from J; junction bases left unmatched: 2. This CDR3 is built from 14 residues. The germline V gene encodes CDR1 LNHDA and CDR2 SQIVND (reference sequence). The CDR3 sequence: CASSIGTGGYEQFF. For the CDR3, the DNA is TGTGCCAGTAGTATAGGGACAGGGGGTTATGAGCAGTTCTTC.